Each of the 23 T cell receptor beta chains below was sequenced from the same sample in a study of Ad26.COV2.S vaccination and SARS-CoV-2 variants. Treatment described: about 20 received Ad26.COV2.S at low or high dose, single or two shots; about 5 received placebo; per-sample allocation not given. The samples date from day 63 after the first vaccine or placebo injection. Assay used: immunoSEQ multiplex PCR; TCRdb lists only in-frame clones, some missing. The data show about 350,000 clones, with roughly 81% seen just once and roughly 3.5% held by the top ten. Source: peripheral blood, taken in a trial of Ad26.COV2.S vaccine versus placebo. These receptors all stem from a person aged 18-65 years who received the Ad26.COV2.S COVID-19 vaccine or a placebo.

The V gene is TRBV5-1, the J gene TRBJ2-1, with 14 bases fitting TRBD2. This CDR3 comprises 15 residues. The germline gives CDR1 SGHRS, CDR2 YFSETQ. V shed 0 bases, J shed 10 bases, and the junction held 3 bases outside the gene matches. For the CDR3, the DNA is TGCGCCAGCAGCTTGGGACGGACTAGCGGGAGGGAGCAGTTCTTC. Encoded protein: CASSLGRTSGREQFF.

The CDR3 spells CASSGGLAILDEQFF. In DNA, the CDR3 is TGTGCCAGCAGCGGGGGACTAGCGATTTTGGATGAGCAGTTCTTC. The V and J genes are TRBV9 and TRBJ2-1; 10 nucleotides match TRBD2. Trimming removed 3 bases from V and 8 bases from J; junction bases left unmatched: 8. Germline V gene lookup returns CDR1 SGDLS and CDR2 YYNGEE. This CDR3 comprises 15 residues.

The chain is built from TRBV3-1 (or the pseudogene TRBV3-2) and TRBJ2-1, with 8 bases identical to TRBD1. Germline lookup yields CDR1 LGHDT and CDR2 YNNKEL (reference sequence). The CDR3 has 13 amino acids. J gave up 7 bases and V 3 bases, and 2 bases lay outside the gene matches. The CDR3 DNA reads as TGTGCCAGCAGCCACGGGGACAGGAATGAGCAGTTCTTC. Encoded protein: CASSHGDRNEQFF.

The chain carries TRBV6-5 and TRBJ1-4; 7 bases map to TRBD1. The CDR3 totals 15 residues. Losses at the gene ends were 6 bases for V and 0 bases for J; bases not matched to a gene: 4. CDR1 is MNHEY, CDR2 SVGAGI, per germline. The CDR3 here is CASSLQGSTNEKLFF. In DNA form, the CDR3 reads TGTGCCAGCAGCTTACAGGGGTCAACTAATGAAAAACTGTTTTTT.

The gene calls are TRBV3-1 (or the pseudogene TRBV3-2) and TRBJ2-4; D not resolved. The germline V gene has CDR1 LGHDT and CDR2 YNNKEL (reference sequence). Trimming shortened V by 4 bases and J by 1 base, and 17 bases separated the two germline ends. The CDR3 runs to 17 residues. In nucleotides, the CDR3 is TGTGCCAGCAGCCCCGGGCCCCCCGGCCGGGCCAAAAACATTCAGTACTTC. Translation gives CASSPGPPGRAKNIQYF.

The V call is TRBV9, the J call TRBJ2-3, with D possibly being TRBD1 (6 bases). Trimming took 3 bases from V and 0 from J, leaving 17 bases between them. CDR3 size: 17 residues. Germline loops: CDR1 SGDLS, CDR2 YYNGEE. CDR3 bases: TGTGCCAGCAGCGCCTCCCAGGGGTTAACTAGCACAGATACGCAGTATTTT. It encodes CASSASQGLTSTDTQYF.

The gene calls are TRBV28 and TRBJ2-1, with TRBD2 matching over 13 bases. This CDR3 spans 15 amino acids. Losses at the gene ends were 6 bases for V and 6 bases for J; bases not matched to a gene: 5. CDR1 and CDR2 (germline): MDHEN, SYDVKM. CDR3 in DNA: TGTGCCAGCAGGGCCGGGACTAGCGGGACCAATGAGCAGTTCTTC. It codes for CASRAGTSGTNEQFF.

V and J are TRBV20-1 and TRBJ1-1, with D uncertain. V lost 5 bases to trimming and J lost 3 bases, with 7 bases between them. The CDR3 is 11 residues long. The V gene's germline CDR1 is DFQATT and CDR2 SNEGSKA (reference sequence). The CDR3 loop reads CSAGQHTEAFF. The CDR3, as DNA: TGCAGTGCTGGCCAACACACTGAAGCTTTCTTT.

This clone was seen a few times. The rearrangement links TRBV9 to TRBJ2-5; D not resolved. With 2 bases removed from V and 0 bases from J, the gap between germline ends came to 11 bases. CDR1 SGDLS and CDR2 YYNGEE come from the germline V gene. The CDR3 spans 15 residues. CDR3 coding DNA: TGTGCCAGCAGCGTGGGTAGTGTGTACCAAGAGACCCAGTACTTC. Translation gives CASSVGSVYQETQYF. The full variable domain, completed using reference TRBV9 and TRBJ2-5, is DSGVTQTPKHLITATGQRVTLRCSPRSGDLSVYWYQQSLDQGLQFLIQYYNGEERAKGNILERFSAQQFPDLHSELNLSSLELGDSALYFCASSVGSVYQETQYFGPGTRLLVL.

This clone was seen only a few times. This chain links TRBV3-1 (or the pseudogene TRBV3-2) with TRBJ2-3, with 14 bases fitting TRBD2. V shed 4 bases, J shed 7 bases, and the junction held 10 bases outside the gene matches. CDR3 length: 17 amino acids. The germline V gene encodes CDR1 LGHDT and CDR2 YNNKEL (reference sequence). Here the CDR3 DNA reads TGTGCCAGCAGCCCGGGACTAGCGGGAGCCGGAGGATATACGCAGTATTTT. Protein: CASSPGLAGAGGYTQYF.

The chain recombines TRBV9 with TRBJ2-1; 7 bases fit TRBD1. V lost 0 bases and J lost 8; bases outside the gene matches: 8. This CDR3 has 15 amino acids. Germline values: CDR1 SGDLS, CDR2 YYNGEE. CDR3 bases: TGTGCCAGCAGCGTAGTAGGGGGCGCGTACTATGAGCAGTTCTTC. Residues: CASSVVGGAYYEQFF.

V is TRBV7-6 and J is TRBJ2-2; 12 bases agree with TRBD2. CDR1 is SGHVS and CDR2 is FNYEAQ in the germline V gene. The CDR3 is 18 residues long. J was trimmed by 1 base and V by 5 bases; bases with no gene match: 8. CDR3 in amino acids: CASSPELAGGWNTGELFF. As DNA, the CDR3 is TGTGCCAGCAGCCCTGAACTAGCGGGAGGATGGAACACCGGGGAGCTGTTTTTT.

This clone was seen only a few times. V gene TRBV2 combines with J gene TRBJ1-6, with D perhaps TRBD1 (6 bases). Germline V CDR1 and CDR2: SNHLY, FYNNEI. The ends were cut back, 8 bases at V and 7 bases at J, with 15 bases in the middle. The CDR3 runs 14 residues. Here the CDR3 DNA reads TGTGCCAGCGGAATGACAGGTTCAAATTCACCCCTCCACTTT. This sequence encodes CASGMTGSNSPLHF.

V is TRBV7-2 and J is TRBJ2-7; tentatively, D is TRBD2 (5 bases). Germline V gives CDR1 SGHTA, CDR2 FQGNSA. The ends were cut back, 1 base at V and 1 base at J, with 11 bases in the middle. The CDR3 covers 15 residues. The CDR3 region has the DNA TGTGCCAGCAGCTTAGAAGCTAGCAGTTCCTACGAGCAGTACTTC. Translation: CASSLEASSSYEQYF.

V usage is TRBV30 and J usage is TRBJ2-3; 7 bases are a match to TRBD1. Trimming cost V 7 bases and J 0 bases; bases outside gene matches: 13. Germline CDR1 and CDR2: GTSNPN and SVGIG (reference sequence). This CDR3 contains 16 residues. The CDR3 region has the DNA TGTGCCTTTATCTGGGACAGCCCCAAAAGCACAGATACGCAGTATTTT. Translated: CAFIWDSPKSTDTQYF.

This chain connects TRBV5-1 to TRBJ2-3; TRBD2 agrees at 8 bases. Germline CDR1 is SGHRS and CDR2 is YFSETQ. Trimming removed 0 bases from V and 2 bases from J; junction bases left unmatched: 2. The CDR3 covers 15 residues. The chain's CDR3 is CASSLVGGATDTQYF. Here the CDR3 DNA reads TGCGCCAGCAGCTTGGTCGGGGGGGCCACAGATACGCAGTATTTT. The whole variable domain, remainder taken from reference TRBV5-1 and TRBJ2-3, is KAGVTQTPRYLIKTRGQQVTLSCSPISGHRSVSWYQQTPGQGLQFLFEYFSETQRNKGNFPGRFSGRQFSNSRSEMNVSTLELGDSALYLCASSLVGGATDTQYFGPGTRLTVL.

The rearrangement links TRBV18 to TRBJ1-3, with a possible D match to TRBD1 (6 bases). The CDR3 totals 17 residues. V lost 2 bases and J lost 0, with 14 bases in between. The germline V gene has CDR1 KGHSH and CDR2 LQKENI. The CDR3 nucleotides read TGTGCCAGCTCACCAGTGACAGGAACTTTCTCTGGAAACACCATATATTTT. Encoded protein: CASSPVTGTFSGNTIYF.

This chain connects TRBV21-1 to TRBJ2-2. TRBV21-1 is a listed pseudogene. This CDR3 region has 17 residues. The CDR3 here is CASSMDLTEKNTGELFF. For the CDR3, the DNA is TGTGCCAGCAGCATGGACCTTACGGAAAAAAACACCGGGGAGCTGTTTTTT.

The V call is TRBV15, the J call TRBJ1-5; 7 bases agree with TRBD1. Unmatched junction bases numbered 5, after V lost 1 base and J lost 5 bases. The CDR3 runs to 15 residues. In germline, CDR1 is LNHNV, CDR2 YYDKDF (reference sequence). CDR3 bases: TGTGCCACCAGCAGAGGGACAGGTTTACATCAGCCCCAGCATTTT. Amino acid sequence: CATSRGTGLHQPQHF.

This clone was recorded once. The chain links TRBV9 to TRBJ2-2; 7 nucleotides align to TRBD2. CDR1 SGDLS and CDR2 YYNGEE come from the germline V gene. The V and J ends lost 4 bases and 3 bases, in that order; junction bases with no gene match: 9. This CDR3 is built from 16 residues. This CDR3 is CASSPPLAGHTGELFF. CDR3 nucleotide sequence: TGTGCCAGCAGCCCCCCCTTAGCGGGCCACACCGGGGAGCTGTTTTTT.

This clone ranks as medium-sized. Other DNA sequences in the same sample also yield this CDR3. The V and J genes are TRBV6-4 and TRBJ1-5, with 10 bases identical to TRBD1. The germline CDR1 and CDR2 sequences are MRHNA and SNTAGT. This CDR3 spans 15 amino acids. Germline trimming cut 5 bases from V and 2 bases from J; bases unmatched to any gene: 3. CDR3 protein: CASSPGTGGNQPQHF. CDR3 in DNA: TGTGCCAGCAGTCCTGGGACAGGGGGCAATCAGCCCCAGCATTTT.

The rearrangement joins TRBV4-1 to TRBJ1-1, with TRBD1 matching over 9 bases. Germline CDR1 is MGHRA and CDR2 is YSYEKL. CDR3 size: 17 residues. The ends lost 4 bases at V and 5 bases at J; junction bases unmatched: 14. Here the CDR3 DNA reads TGCGCCAGCAGCCCGACAGGGGGACAACCCTTGCGGACTGAAGCTTTCTTT. It encodes CASSPTGGQPLRTEAFF.

V gene TRBV19 combines with J gene TRBJ1-2, with D unclear. This CDR3 spans 16 amino acids. V was pared by 0 bases and J by 2 bases, with 13 bases between. CDR1 LNHDA and CDR2 SQIVND come from the germline V gene (reference sequence). Here the CDR3 DNA reads TGTGCCAGTAGTATAGACTCCGGGAGGATGAACTATGGCTACACCTTC. Its translation is CASSIDSGRMNYGYTF.